This T cell receptor (beta chain) was sequenced during a study of post-analysis software for immune sequencing data. Study information: Secondary progressive, relapsing-remitting and progressive-relapsing multiple sclerosis were among the included disease courses. Findings and caveats of the study: There were five TRBV segments more frequent in patients than controls, and TRBV5-6, TRBV5-1 and TRBV20-1 were among them.

Unique molecular identifiers tagged the TCR beta cDNA libraries. Once roughly 0.95 to 10 million T cells were used, hundreds of thousands of cDNA molecules resulted. TCRdb ran MiXCR on the PCR reads and lists one entry per CDR3 protein. Of approximately 570,000 distinct CDR3 sequences in the sample, about 40% were seen once. Note on this clonotype: Its antigen is unidentified.

The CDR3 is 17 residues long. The V gene's germline CDR1 is MNHEY and CDR2 SVGAGI. The sample consisted of blood. The clonotype originates from a girl aged 10-17 years with multiple sclerosis. The V call is TRBV6-5, the J call TRBJ2-4; TRBD1 or TRBD2 may be the D gene (6 bases each). The tail of the sequence fits TRBJ2-7 better, so the J call may be wrong. CDR3 protein: CASSSIPVTGARNEQYF. Here the CDR3 DNA reads TGTGCCAGCAGTTCGATCCCCGTTACGGGGGCAAGGAACGAGCAGTACTTC.